This entry describes one TCR beta chain. The target of this receptor is not known. No base quality values were provided; no much bigger clone lies one nucleotide off. This sample is part of a study of cytomegalovirus exposure and HLA in healthy donors (dated by TCRdb to 2016 to 2017). In the study overall: According to an earlier analysis of 550 to 750 of the donors, 150 million to 200 million T cells yielded 100 million or so unique TCR beta sequences and 250 to 350 Gb of sequence data. To study patterns of TCR occurrence, a later analysis re-analyzed previously published TCR beta repertoires from more than 550 donors and added high-resolution HLA genotyping. The genetic ancestry cluster associated with self-reported Caucasian donors included roughly four fifths of the 300 to 400 genotyped donors. The later analysis used no new phenotypic data to find candidate immune exposures, relying instead on TCR beta sequences and their occurrence across donors. Donor age, sex, ethnicity and CMV serostatus were compiled alongside the repertoire data. A later genetic analysis took genome-wide SNP genotypes for about 55% of the 666 donors and used that subset as a discovery cohort. Along with the roughly 670-subject first cohort, a separate validation cohort of approximately 110 different subjects was used. The study used immunosequencing to profile the T cell repertoires of 666 subjects and linked those repertoires to cytomegalovirus serostatus. The study combined high-throughput TCR immunosequencing, statistical association of individual TCRs with disease status, and machine learning to predict cytomegalovirus infection status. Roughly 5 DR-DQ haplotypes were handled as single units for association and clustering, since linkage in the cohort was strong. All discovery cohort repertoires had been generated on a single sequencing platform. The study aimed to test whether signatures of past pathogen exposure could be identified by cataloging public T cell receptors. On average, roughly 240,000 unique TCR beta nucleotide sequences were sequenced per donor among a few hundred genotyped donors of the cohort, with roughly 19% of those sequences being non-productive. HLA typing covered class I and class II loci at four-digit resolution. The number of typed donors differed by locus: about 620-640 for A, B, C, DRB1 and DQB1; 500 to 550 for DQA1; about 600 for DPA1; and roughly 470 for DPB1. Around 320 gigabases of sequencing data and approximately 85 million unique TCR sequences were included in an early release covering around 650 HLA-typed donors. To decide whether each TCR beta V gene segment behaved as functional or pseudogenic, an earlier analysis of approximately 590 of the donors relied on high-throughput TCR beta sequencing. General conclusions and limits of the study: Most TCR sequences were seen in very few donors, while some public TCRs were found in many individuals. This cohort had only TCR beta chains sequenced, and the lack of alpha or paired-chain data limited which features could be detected. Because the 87-base-pair reads could not distinguish some IMGT-functional V segments, including TRBV6-2 and TRBV6-3, those segments were excluded. A few of the identified cytomegalovirus-associated TCR beta chains were confirmed in vitro to be specific for cytomegalovirus antigens. Strong co-occurrence of HLA alleles, especially DR and DQ, made assigning TCR associations to individual alleles difficult. The authors suggested that the approach could potentially be generalized to other disease states and immunological phenotypes. A cluster of highly shared sequence variants was judged likely to be a technical artifact of the sequencing pipeline. Cytomegalovirus status was reported to be diagnosed by the classifier with high specificity and sensitivity in both the original and validation cohorts. In an earlier analysis of about 600 of the donors, most TCR beta V segments appeared in productive rearrangements about 87% or about 30% of the time, broadly matching IMGT annotations. Correlated functional status among segregating V segments might reflect linkage disequilibrium, but an unknown experimental factor could not be ruled out. Because counts were too low, 15 or so rarely observed V segments, including chromosome 9 orphons, were excluded from the earlier analysis of several hundred of the donors. A later genetic analysis associated a missense DCLRE1C variant with V-gene and J-gene trimming of TCR beta chains, and an independent cohort replicated the association. Roughly uniform sequencing depth across donors was assumed in presence/absence analyses, although this assumption may not hold. In a later analysis, most CMV-associated TCR beta chains were found to appear HLA-restricted, with HLA associations seemingly driven largely by CMV exposure. Immune exposure information for the cohort was limited to CMV serostatus. The study listed 150 to 200 TCR beta chains as associated with cytomegalovirus. In a later analysis, the rate of TCR association differed among HLA loci, with DRB1 alleles having the most associated TCRs and HLA-C alleles having the fewest. A later analysis found that HLA-associated TCR beta chains were more clonally expanded and had lower generation probabilities than equally common non-associated chains. Specific HLA alleles were associated with some 15,000 TCR beta sequences at a false discovery rate of 0.05 in a later analysis. Compared with the approximately 710-donor mean, donors in an Asian-associated ancestry cluster had fewer N-insertions in productive TCRs, according to a later genetic analysis. A further reported finding was that TCR beta sequences accurately predicted the HLA-A and HLA-B alleles for most subjects in the first cohort. Because HLA typing was missing for some donors at each locus, association tests included only the typed subset. In a later analysis, several top co-occurrence clusters were reported to appear linked to parvovirus B19, influenza, CMV and Epstein-Barr virus.

The cohort comprised 550 to 700 healthy bone marrow donors. At the time of sampling, all cohort members were nominally healthy, though unrecorded immune exposures were likely present. The donor was CMV seropositive and was included in the group of 250 to 300 seropositive cohort members. Every donor gave a peripheral blood sample, and the peripheral blood mononuclear cells from that sample were used for TCR beta sequencing. The Qiagen DNeasy Blood Extraction Kit was used to extract genomic DNA from the blood cell samples. The CDR3, cysteine through phenylalanine, is 16 amino acids long. Only the CDR3 DNA is retained, 48 bases long and in frame from the first base. Sequences SQVTM (CDR1) and ANQGSEA (CDR2) are obtained from the germline V gene. V loses 7 bases of germline sequence and J loses 0 bases, and the interval between the two ends is 20 bases. The library was made by the immunoSEQ multiplex PCR assay. For the multiplex PCR, a mixture combining 60 forward primers for TCR Vbeta segments and 13 reverse primers for TCR Jbeta segments was used. A multiplex PCR assay on genomic DNA amplified the CDR3 region of rearranged TCR beta genes. The Illumina HiSeq System was used to sequence the amplified TCR beta libraries as 87-base-pair reads. The authors' pipeline ran thus. In a later analysis, roughly 80 million unique TCR beta chains were counted across the 500 to 700 repertoires, and approximately 11 million of these chains were shared by at least two donors. Raw reads were error-corrected and collapsed into unique sequences with a nearest-neighbor algorithm that merged closely related sequences to remove PCR and sequencing errors. To assign V, D and J gene segments, CDR3 sequences were aligned to IMGT reference sequences. For a sequence to be retained, a match of at least six nucleotides was required to both a V gene segment and a J gene segment. Rearrangements were called productive when the CDR3 lacked stop codons and stayed in frame with V and J; all others were non-productive. Following IMGT convention, CDR3 was defined as the stretch from the second conserved V-encoded cysteine up to the conserved J-encoded phenylalanine. The earlier analysis of more than 450 of the donors excluded sequences that lacked an unambiguous match to a single V gene segment. An earlier analysis of fewer than 650 of the donors classified V segments as functional when productive rearrangements were above 56.7% and as segregating when the standard deviation between donors was above 5%. To diagnose cytomegalovirus status from the catalog of TCR beta chain sequences, a statistical classification framework was built. In a later analysis, V and J genes were assigned by comparing TCR nucleotide sequences against IMGT/GENE-DB human TR gene sequences. A later analysis assigned CDR3 sequences and most-parsimonious VDJ recombination scenarios with the TCRdist pipeline. In a later analysis, every TCR beta chain was defined by the combination of its CDR3 amino acid sequence and its V-gene family, and reads without a unique V-gene family were dropped. As a way to deal with suspected cross-contamination and a sequencing artifact, a later analysis dropped more than 500 nucleotide sequences that were highly shared and had low generation probability. In a later analysis, a clonal expansion index for each public chain was calculated from normalized within-repertoire ranks of inferred template counts. In a later analysis, generation probabilities were computed with a VDJ recombination model fitted to out-of-frame rearrangements, and the resulting probabilities were checked against IGoR. In a later analysis, hypergeometric tests were used to score TCR-TCR, TCR-HLA and TCR-CMV co-occurrence, with a repertoire-size bias correction applied to TCR pairs. In a later analysis, false discovery rates were estimated by permuting HLA or CMV assignments 20 times. In a later analysis, co-occurring TCRs were grouped using DBSCAN, with TCRdist sequence similarity added in when clustering inside HLA-allele-positive subsets. Co-occurrence clustering excluded repertoires with fewer than 30,000 or more than 120,000 public chains, plus five with anomalous nucleotide sharing. TCRdb retrieved this table from immuneACCESS and kept in-frame rearrangements only. Not all clones are present; in checked studies, unresolved V genes account for under half, and no reason is known for the remainder. The V and J calls and the clone size are those of that table, but D and trimming were determined from the DNA. This sample is represented by roughly 160,000 clones; 70% to 90% of them were singletons. The ten largest clones capture roughly 8.8% of the sample.

This TCR was sampled from a man aged 18 to 29 in good health and CMV-seropositive. Sequenced input: PBMCs. The receptor chain draws on TRBV29-1 and TRBJ2-3, and perhaps TRBD2 as D gene, on 5 matching bases. The nucleotides read TGCAGCGCCGAAGATCGAGGGCAATCTAGCACAGATACGCAGTATTTT. Protein translation: CSAEDRGQSSTDTQYF.